The 29 T cell receptor beta chains below all came from one sample that was sequenced in a study of blood T cell repertoires in COVID-19. TCRdb's table, derived via immunoSEQ multiplex PCR, lists solely in-frame clones and lacks some. The sample comprises a few hundred thousand clones, about 90% of which are singletons, and around 5% rests with the top ten. The sample consisted of PBMCs or T cells enriched from blood (not recorded which). These receptors were collected from a young man who had recovered from COVID-19.

As for this clone: The same CDR3 is also encoded by other DNA sequences in this sample. The chain combines TRBV4-2 with TRBJ2-7; 9 bases agree with TRBD2. V shed 3 bases and J 0 bases; nucleotides not matched to a gene: 3. The CDR3 contains 15 residues. Germline values: CDR1 LGHNA, CDR2 YNFKEQ. This chain's CDR3 is CASSQGLAGSYEQYF. The CDR3 DNA is TGTGCCAGCAGCCAGGGACTAGCAGGCTCCTACGAGCAGTACTTC.

This chain connects TRBV28 to TRBJ1-4; perhaps TRBD1 as D (5 bases). Trimming removed 2 bases at V and 6 bases at J, with 10 bases between. There are 14 residues in the CDR3. CDR1 MDHEN and CDR2 SYDVKM come from the germline V gene. The CDR3 DNA sequence: TGTGCCAGCAGTTTACCAGGGAGGGATGAAAAACTGTTTTTT. Residues: CASSLPGRDEKLFF.

The rearrangement joins TRBV21-1 to TRBJ2-7; the DNA was not used to check the table's D call, TRBD2. TRBV21-1 is a documented pseudogene. This CDR3 region has 15 residues. This CDR3 is CASSPGRRGSYEQYF. In nucleotides, the CDR3 is TGTGCCAGCAGCCCCGGAAGGCGGGGGAGCTACGAGCAGTACTTC.

The chain joins TRBV5-1 to TRBJ2-3, with TRBD1 matching over 7 bases. CDR1 is SGHRS, CDR2 YFSETQ, per germline. The CDR3 consists of 15 residues. The V segment lost 4 bases and the J segment 0 bases; nucleotides outside the gene matches: 5. The CDR3 nucleotides read TGCGCCAGCAGCGCCGGGGACAGAAGCACAGATACGCAGTATTTT. This translates into CASSAGDRSTDTQYF.

The J gene is TRBJ1-6, the V gene TRBV7-9, with D possibly TRBD1 on 6 matching bases. Trimming took 5 bases from V and 6 from J, leaving 11 bases between them. The CDR3 totals 14 residues. The germline V gene encodes CDR1 SEHNR and CDR2 FQNEAQ (reference sequence). The CDR3, as DNA: TGTGCCAGCAGCCACCGGGACATTAATTCACCCCTCCACTTT. Protein product: CASSHRDINSPLHF.

V is TRBV7-3 and J is TRBJ1-2; no firm D call. There are 14 residues in the CDR3. Per the germline V gene, CDR1 is SGHTA and CDR2 is FQGTGA. V dropped 4 bases and J dropped 7 bases, with 16 bases sitting between them. CDR3 coding DNA: TGTGCCAGCAGCTCAACTGGAGGGCCAAGTGGCTACACCTTC. The encoded protein is CASSSTGGPSGYTF.

V and J are TRBV15 and TRBJ1-1; D is uncertain. Germline loops: CDR1 LNHNV, CDR2 YYDKDF (reference sequence). The CDR3 is 15 amino acids. V was cut by 1 base and J by 2 bases, with 11 bases left in between. The CDR3 loop is CATSRGTDVNTEAFF. The CDR3 DNA reads TGTGCCACCAGCAGAGGGACTGACGTTAACACTGAAGCTTTCTTT.

This sequence joins TRBV23-1 and TRBJ1-2; D call uncertain. TRBV23-1 is treated as an ORF (open reading frame) with a function not yet certain. Trimming removed 8 bases at V and 2 bases at J, with 12 bases between. This CDR3 region has 13 residues. The CDR3 loop is CASPRVSNYGYTF. CDR3 nucleotide sequence: TGCGCCAGCCCCCGAGTCTCGAACTATGGCTACACCTTC.

The rearrangement links TRBV5-1 to TRBJ2-6, with TRBD1 matching 8 bases. Germline CDR1 is SGHRS and CDR2 is YFSETQ. The CDR3 loop spans 20 amino acids. The V and J ends lost 2 bases and 7 bases, in that order; junction bases with no gene match: 20. CDR3 nucleotides: TGCGCCAGCAGCTTCAGGGGACCGGGACAGGTCAACCTGGGTGCCAACGTCCTGACTTTC. Its protein is CASSFRGPGQVNLGANVLTF.

The chain recombines TRBV28 with TRBJ2-1, with TRBD1 identical over 9 bases. Germline CDR1 is MDHEN and CDR2 is SYDVKM. The CDR3 extends over 16 amino acids. V lost 4 bases and J lost 0; bases outside the gene matches: 4. CDR3 bases: TGTGCCAGCAGTTGGGACAGGGTAAGCTCCTACAATGAGCAGTTCTTC. It is translated as CASSWDRVSSYNEQFF.

The rearrangement uses TRBV11-3 and TRBJ1-1, with 10 bases that match TRBD1. Trimming at V came to 5 bases and at J to 1 base, leaving 10 bases not matched to a gene. Germline assignment: CDR1 SGHNT and CDR2 YENEEA. CDR3 length: 17 amino acids. The CDR3 sequence: CASSLTGTGVSNTEAFF. In nucleotides, the CDR3 is TGTGCCAGCAGCCTTACCGGGACAGGGGTTTCGAACACTGAAGCTTTCTTT. The full variable domain, completed using reference TRBV11-3 and TRBJ1-1, is EAGVVQSPRYKIIEKKQPVAFWCNPISGHNTLYWYLQNLGQGPELLIRYENEEAVDDSQLPKDRFSAERLKGVDSTLKIQPAELGDSAVYLCASSLTGTGVSNTEAFFGQGTRLTVV.

The rearrangement joins TRBV10-1 to TRBJ1-6; D remains unclear. The CDR3 is 13 residues long. CDR1 and CDR2 (germline): WNHNN, SYGVQD (reference sequence). V lost 4 bases and J lost 7, with 8 bases in between. Written as DNA, the CDR3 is TGCGCCAGCAGTGGACAAACAAATTCACCCCTCCACTTT. This codes for CASSGQTNSPLHF.

This chain links TRBV7-9 with TRBJ2-5; a weak D match, TRBD2 (5 bases). The germline V gene has CDR1 SEHNR and CDR2 FQNEAQ (reference sequence). This CDR3 has 15 residues. Deletions cut 2 bases from V and 5 bases from J, with 15 bases between. CDR3 sequence reads: CASSLPSGLGETQYF. DNA of the CDR3: TGTGCCAGCAGCTTACCCTCCGGACTCGGGGAGACCCAGTACTTC.

This chain links TRBV7-9 with TRBJ2-5; D is perhaps TRBD1 (5 bases). Germline loops: CDR1 SEHNR, CDR2 FQNEAQ (reference sequence). Trimming took 1 base from V and 2 from J, leaving 11 bases between them. This CDR3 has 15 amino acids. CDR3 amino acids: CASSLDTGQQETQYF. DNA of the CDR3: TGTGCCAGCAGCTTAGATACAGGTCAGCAAGAGACCCAGTACTTC.

The chain joins TRBV7-9 to TRBJ2-7; a possible D gene is TRBD1 (6 bases). The germline gives CDR1 SEHNR, CDR2 FQNEAQ (reference sequence). V was trimmed by 1 base and J by 3 bases, leaving 10 bases between them. CDR3 length: 14 residues. DNA of the CDR3: TGTGCCAGCAGCTTAGGTCAGGGGAACTACGAGCAGTACTTC. Protein product: CASSLGQGNYEQYF.

V and J are TRBV5-1 and TRBJ1-3, with D maybe TRBD1 (5 bases). Trimming left V 0 bases short and J 3 bases short, with 13 bases between. This CDR3 has 16 amino acids. Germline assignment: CDR1 SGHRS and CDR2 YFSETQ. CDR3 sequence: CASSLGSGLNGNTIYF. The CDR3 bases are TGCGCCAGCAGCTTGGGATCAGGGTTAAATGGAAACACCATATATTTT.

The chain uses TRBV6-5 and TRBJ2-2; D is possibly TRBD1 (6 bases). CDR3 length: 16 amino acids. Germline loops: CDR1 MNHEY, CDR2 SVGAGI. Trimming stripped 1 base from V and 7 bases from J, with 16 bases between. The DNA for the CDR3 is TGTGCCAGCAGTTACTTGGCAGGGGTCTTTGGCGGGGAGCTGTTTTTT. This sequence encodes CASSYLAGVFGGELFF.

The V gene is TRBV5-1, the J gene TRBJ1-2, with TRBD1 identical over 9 bases. Trimming at V came to 3 bases and at J to 5 bases, leaving 8 bases not matched to a gene. This CDR3 contains 15 residues. From germline, CDR1 is SGHRS and CDR2 YFSETQ. As DNA, the CDR3 is TGCGCCAGCAGCTCCGGGACAGGGTTGGGGTATGGCTACACCTTC. Its protein is CASSSGTGLGYGYTF.

The chain is built from TRBV4-1 and TRBJ1-5; perhaps TRBD1 as D (6 bases). Germline-derived CDR1 and CDR2 are MGHRA and YSYEKL. The CDR3 runs 20 residues. The germline V and J ends were trimmed by 4 bases and 0 bases, with 25 bases remaining between them. The CDR3 loop is CASSLKPGAGRGYSNQPQHF. The CDR3, as DNA: TGCGCCAGCAGCCTCAAACCGGGGGCAGGGAGGGGATATAGCAATCAGCCCCAGCATTTT.

The count of this clone is one. V gene TRBV7-6 combines with J gene TRBJ2-3; D is undetermined. The CDR3 loop spans 15 amino acids. Trimming stripped 1 base from V and 0 bases from J, with 8 bases between. Germline CDR1 SGHVS, CDR2 FNYEAQ. CDR3 nucleotide sequence: TGTGCCAGCAGCTTAGGGCAATCCAGCACAGATACGCAGTATTTT. Amino acid sequence: CASSLGQSSTDTQYF.

This rearrangement joins TRBV29-1 to TRBJ2-7; D gene ambiguous. V lost 7 bases to trimming and J lost 2 bases, with 12 bases between them. Germline values: CDR1 SQVTM, CDR2 ANQGSEA. The CDR3 contains 12 residues. CDR3 in DNA: TGCAGCGCGAGATTCCAGGCCTACGAGCAGTACTTC. It specifies CSARFQAYEQYF.

The chain carries TRBV14 and TRBJ1-5, with D maybe TRBD1 (5 bases). The germline V gene has CDR1 SGHDN and CDR2 FVKESK. The CDR3 extends over 13 amino acids. V lost 2 bases and J 4 bases, leaving 6 bases between the germline ends. CDR3: CASSQQGNQPQHF. CDR3 bases: TGTGCCAGCAGCCAACAGGGAAATCAGCCCCAGCATTTT.

The rearrangement links TRBV5-1 to TRBJ1-2; TRBD1 matches 10 bases. CDR1 is SGHRS, CDR2 YFSETQ, per germline. V shed 5 bases, J shed 1 base, and the junction held 5 bases outside the gene matches. This CDR3 has 15 residues. The CDR3 reads CASRPGTGVNYGYTF. The CDR3 DNA reads TGCGCCAGCAGACCCGGGACAGGGGTTAACTATGGCTACACCTTC.

The chain carries TRBV27 and TRBJ1-2, with a tentative D call TRBD1 (6 bases). The CDR3 covers 11 residues. V gave up 6 bases and J gave up 4 bases, with 6 bases separating them. The germline CDR1 and CDR2 sequences are MNHEY and SMNVEV (reference sequence). Here the CDR3 DNA reads TGTGCCAGCAGGGACAGCTATGGCTACACCTTC. It translates to CASRDSYGYTF.

The rearrangement links TRBV7-9 to TRBJ1-5; TRBD1 might be the D (5 bases). V lost 0 bases and J 4 bases, leaving 7 bases between the germline ends. The CDR3 has 14 amino acids. Germline V gene data show CDR1 as SEHNR and CDR2 as FQNEAQ (reference sequence). CDR3 protein: CASSLAGPNQPQHF. As DNA, the CDR3 is TGTGCCAGCAGCTTAGCGGGGCCTAATCAGCCCCAGCATTTT.

This rearrangement joins TRBV28 to TRBJ2-7, with 8 bases matching TRBD2. The V and J ends lost 7 bases and 3 bases, in that order; junction bases with no gene match: 5. The CDR3 consists of 13 residues. Germline CDR1 MDHEN, CDR2 SYDVKM. In DNA, the CDR3 is TGTGCCAGCAATCCGGGGGGGCTCTACGAGCAGTACTTC. This encodes CASNPGGLYEQYF. The full variable domain, its missing parts supplied by reference TRBV28 and TRBJ2-7, is DVKVTQSSRYLVKRTGEKVFLECVQDMDHENMFWYRQDPGLGLRLIYFSYDVKMKEKGDIPEGYSVSREKKERFSLILESASTNQTSMYLCASNPGGLYEQYFGPGTRLTVT.

V gene TRBV30 combines with J gene TRBJ2-7; 9 nucleotides align to TRBD1. The CDR3 extends over 15 amino acids. In germline, CDR1 is GTSNPN, CDR2 SVGIG (reference sequence). V was clipped by 3 bases and J by 6 bases; unmatched bases: 12. The chain's CDR3 is CAWRPPGQGRFEQYF. The CDR3 DNA is TGTGCCTGGAGACCTCCGGGACAGGGAAGGTTCGAGCAGTACTTC.

This rearrangement joins TRBV19 to TRBJ2-3; D gene uncertain. Germline CDR1 reads LNHDA; CDR2 reads SQIVND (reference sequence). The CDR3 spans 14 residues. V was cut by 4 bases and J by 2 bases, with 10 bases left in between. DNA for the CDR3: TGTGCCAGTAGTACTTATACAACCACAGATACGCAGTATTTT. Translating it yields CASSTYTTTDTQYF. The variable domain in full, completed from reference TRBV19 and TRBJ2-3, reads DGGITQSPKYLFRKEGQNVTLSCEQNLNHDAMYWYRQDPGQGLRLIYYSQIVNDFQKGDIAEGYSVSREKKESFPLTVTSAQKNPTAFYLCASSTYTTTDTQYFGPGTRLTVL.

The CDR3 DNA reads as TGTGCCAGCAGTGAGGCGGGGAATTCCTACAATGAGCAGTTCTTC. As protein: CASSEAGNSYNEQFF. The rearrangement links TRBV2 to TRBJ2-1, with D possibly being TRBD2 (6 bases). The CDR3 is 15 amino acids. Trimming took 3 bases from V and 1 from J, leaving 10 bases between them. The V gene's germline CDR1 is SNHLY and CDR2 FYNNEI.